A selection of T cell receptor beta chains follows, all from one sample in a study of low-dose radiotherapy and immunotherapy resistance in tumors. MiXCR was run by TCRdb on the reads, yielding one entry per CDR3 protein. The table shows 75,000 to 95,000 distinct CDR3 sequences, with less than 25% occurring only once. This sample comprised PBMCs, obtained after low-dose radiotherapy plus immunotherapy. The source is a female donor with ovarian cancer. Both conserved end residues are part of each CDR3. The D gene is left open where the match is weak. Only part of the rows carry a size: once, few, many, or a class if the clone is expanded.

CDR3aa	CDR3nt	j_gene	abundance	v_gene	d_gene
CASSLSGTEQFF	TGTGCCAGCAGTTTATCGGGTACTGAGCAGTTCTTC	TRBJ2-1	many	TRBV12-3/TRBV12-4	NA
CASSRNVEPNTEAFF	TGTGCCAGCAGCCGAAATGTTGAACCGAACACTGAAGCTTTCTTT	TRBJ1-1	many	TRBV5-4	NA
CASGGDRVREQYF	TGTGCCAGCGGGGGGGACAGGGTTCGCGAGCAGTACTTC	TRBJ2-7	many	TRBV11-2	TRBD1
CSAEDRGSYGYTF	TGCAGTGCGGAGGACAGGGGATCTTATGGCTACACCTTC	TRBJ1-2	many	TRBV20-1	TRBD1
CASSDWIGGNTIYF	TGTGCCAGCAGTGATTGGATAGGGGGAAACACCATATATTTT	TRBJ1-3	many	TRBV2	NA
CASSPGTGGTYNEQFF	TGCGCCAGCAGCCCCGGGACAGGGGGGACCTACAATGAGCAGTTCTTC	TRBJ2-1	few	TRBV5-1	TRBD1
CASAPTGGETGELFF	TGCGCCAGCGCCCCGACAGGCGGCGAGACCGGGGAGCTGTTTTTT	TRBJ2-2	many	TRBV23-1	NA
CASRLGGLDSYNEQFF	TGTGCCAGCAGGCTAGGGGGGCTTGACTCCTACAATGAGCAGTTCTTC	TRBJ2-1	many	TRBV6-5	NA
CASSFSQPGRGLDTQYF	TGTGCCAGCAGTTTCTCTCAACCGGGACGAGGATTAGATACGCAGTATTTT	TRBJ2-3	few	TRBV6-1	NA
CASSSHGTLGWAAGYTF	TGTGCCAGCAGCTCCCACGGGACACTTGGTTGGGCGGCTGGCTACACCTTC	TRBJ1-2	many	TRBV11-2	NA
CAISDLVDTEAFF	TGTGCCATCAGTGACTTAGTGGACACTGAAGCTTTCTTT	TRBJ1-1	NA	TRBV10-3	NA
CASGFTAIGYNEQFF	TGTGCTAGTGGTTTTACTGCAATCGGTTACAATGAGCAGTTCTTC	TRBJ2-1	many	TRBV12-5	NA
CASSLAVGPNEKLFF	TGTGCCAGCAGCTTAGCCGTTGGTCCTAATGAAAAACTGTTTTTT	TRBJ1-4	NA	TRBV13	NA
CAISEIRAGELFF	TGTGCCATCAGTGAGATCAGGGCCGGGGAGCTGTTTTTT	TRBJ2-2	many	TRBV10-3	NA
CASSWTGGNNEQFF	TGTGCCAGCAGCTGGACGGGGGGTAACAATGAGCAGTTCTTC	TRBJ2-1	many	TRBV11-1	TRBD2
CASSMDREVTEAFF	TGTGCCAGTAGTATGGACAGGGAGGTAACTGAAGCTTTCTTT	TRBJ1-1	NA	TRBV19	TRBD1